Listed here are 9 T cell receptor beta chains from one sample, sequenced in a study of chemoradiotherapy in HPV16-positive cancers. The protocol was immunoSEQ multiplex PCR, while the TCRdb copy is restricted to in-frame clones and leaves out a portion. Among almost 3,000 clones listed, around 90% were seen once. The source was tumor tissue, collected from a patient who underwent chemoradiotherapy. Receptor source: a human donor with HPV-associated anogenital cancer.

The gene calls are TRBV4-1 and TRBJ2-3; D remains unclear. The V gene's germline CDR1 is MGHRA and CDR2 YSYEKL. V was trimmed by 1 base and J by 0 bases, leaving 14 bases between them. This CDR3 is built from 17 residues. CDR3 residues: CASSQGMTQTSTDTQYF. CDR3 coding DNA: TGCGCCAGCAGCCAAGGGATGACTCAAACTAGCACAGATACGCAGTATTTT.

This chain connects TRBV5-1 to TRBJ1-5; D uncertain. V shed 0 bases and J shed 0 bases, with 1 base lying between them. The CDR3 loop spans 13 amino acids. Per germline, CDR1 SGHRS and CDR2 YFSETQ. CDR3 DNA: TGCGCCAGCAGCTTGGATAGCAATCAGCCCCAGCATTTT. Translation: CASSLDSNQPQHF.

The CDR3 sequence is CASRGGQDSPGINSPLHF. CDR3 coding DNA: TGTGCCAGCAGGGGGGGACAGGACTCCCCCGGGATTAATTCACCCCTCCACTTT. The chain links TRBV19 to TRBJ1-6; 8 bases are shared with TRBD1. This CDR3 region has 18 residues. V lost 9 bases and J lost 6; bases outside the gene matches: 19. Germline CDR1 and CDR2: LNHDA and SQIVND (reference sequence). Looking up the rest from reference TRBV19 and TRBJ1-6 gives the full variable domain: DGGITQSPKYLFRKEGQNVTLSCEQNLNHDAMYWYRQDPGQGLRLIYYSQIVNDFQKGDIAEGYSVSREKKESFPLTVTSAQKNPTAFYLCASRGGQDSPGINSPLHFGNGTRLTVT.

V and J are TRBV9 and TRBJ2-3; 7 bases map to TRBD2. Germline-derived CDR1 and CDR2 are SGDLS and YYNGEE. Losses at the gene ends were 0 bases for V and 3 bases for J; bases not matched to a gene: 4. The CDR3 has 15 residues. The CDR3 sequence is CASSVVGGPTDTQYF. CDR3 sequence (DNA): TGTGCCAGCAGCGTAGTGGGAGGGCCTACAGATACGCAGTATTTT.

The rearrangement links TRBV28 to TRBJ2-2; 13 bases fit TRBD2. From germline, CDR1 is MDHEN and CDR2 SYDVKM. The CDR3 loop spans 18 amino acids. J gave up 3 bases and V 5 bases, and 9 bases lay outside the gene matches. The CDR3 bases are TGTGCCAGCAGTCCAGGACTAGCGGGAGCGGGGGACACCGGGGAGCTGTTTTTT. It codes for CASSPGLAGAGDTGELFF.

The chain joins TRBV4-2 to TRBJ2-3; 10 bases line up with TRBD2. J gave up 6 bases and V 2 bases, and 5 bases lay outside the gene matches. CDR1 and CDR2 (germline): LGHNA, YNFKEQ. This CDR3 spans 15 amino acids. DNA of the CDR3: TGTGCCAGCAGCCAACAAGCGGGAGGGAGGGATACGCAGTATTTT. Amino acid sequence: CASSQQAGGRDTQYF.

The chain carries TRBV2 and TRBJ1-2; 8 positions match TRBD1. The germline V gene has CDR1 SNHLY and CDR2 FYNNEI. The CDR3 has 11 residues. Losses at the gene ends were 6 bases for V and 10 bases for J; bases not matched to a gene: 4. The CDR3 is CASSPDRVYTF. In DNA, the CDR3 is TGTGCCAGCAGCCCGGACAGGGTCTACACCTTC. The full variable domain, its missing parts supplied by reference TRBV2 and TRBJ1-2, is EPEVTQTPSHQVTQMGQEVILRCVPISNHLYFYWYRQILGQKVEFLVSFYNNEISEKSEIFDDQFSVERPDGSNFTLKIRSTKLEDSAMYFCASSPDRVYTFGSGTRLTVV.

V is TRBV7-9 and J is TRBJ2-2, with D perhaps matching TRBD2 (6 bases). The length of the CDR3 is 15 residues. Germline values: CDR1 SEHNR, CDR2 FQNEAQ (reference sequence). V was cut by 8 bases and J by 5 bases, with 18 bases left in between. The CDR3 DNA reads TGTGCCAGCCAAGACCCCCCTGGGGGGACCGGGGAGCTGTTTTTT. Protein: CASQDPPGGTGELFF.

The chain has TRBV11-3 and TRBJ1-1; perhaps TRBD1 as D (6 bases). The CDR3 contains 13 residues. V shed 3 bases and J shed 4 bases, with 9 bases lying between them. Germline CDR1 is SGHNT and CDR2 is YENEEA. The CDR3 DNA reads as TGTGCCAGCAGCTTCGGCAGGGGCACTGAAGCTTTCTTT. Its translation is CASSFGRGTEAFF.